The rows below give T cell receptor beta chains drawn from one sample of a study of shared clonotypes between healthy human individuals. Sequenced by immunoSEQ multiplex PCR; TCRdb stores in-frame clones only, minus some. The sample lists roughly 1,500,000 clones, 98% to 99% seen once, with 0.3% to 0.45% in the top ten. The sample taken for sequencing was naive CD4+ T cells sorted from blood. Receptors originate from a man aged 25 to 45 in good health. Both conserved end residues are part of each CDR3. The D gene is left open where the match is weak. Only part of the rows carry a size: once, few, many, or a class if the clone is expanded.

v_gene	abundance	j_gene	d_gene	CDR3nt	CDR3aa
TRBV5-1	.	TRBJ2-7	.	TGCGCCAGCAGCTCTGCAGCACAGCGGACCTACGAGCAGTACTTC	CASSSAAQRTYEQYF
TRBV29-1	.	TRBJ2-3	.	TGCAGCGTTGCCCAAGCTTTTAGCACAGATACGCAGTATTTT	CSVAQAFSTDTQYF
TRBV19	.	TRBJ2-1	TRBD2	TGTGCCATTGGGGATGCGGGAGGGCCCTCCAATGAGCAGTTCTTC	CAIGDAGGPSNEQFF
TRBV7-9	.	TRBJ1-5	TRBD1	TGTGCCAGCAGCTTAGAGGGACAGGGAATTGTGGGCAATCAGCCCCAGCATTTT	CASSLEGQGIVGNQPQHF
TRBV5-6	.	TRBJ1-1	.	TGTGCCAGCAGCCGATATAACCGGGTCCCGGAGGCAGCTTTCTTT	CASSRYNRVPEAAFF
TRBV5-1	.	TRBJ2-2	TRBD2	TGCGCCAGCAGCTTAGCGGGAGCTGACACCGGGGAGCTGTTTTTT	CASSLAGADTGELFF
TRBV19	once	TRBJ2-3	TRBD2	TGTGCCAGTAGTGAACCGGGACTAGCGGGAACGACCACAGATACGCAGTATTTT	CASSEPGLAGTTTDTQYF
TRBV18	.	TRBJ1-5	.	TGTGCCAGCTCACCAAAATTGGCAGGCAATCAGCCCCAGCATTTT	CASSPKLAGNQPQHF
TRBV6-1	.	TRBJ1-1	.	TGTGCCAGCAGGGCAGGACTTAACACTGAAGCTTTCTTT	CASRAGLNTEAFF
TRBV11-3	.	TRBJ2-1	TRBD1	TGTGCCAGCAGCGCGACAGGGTACGAGCAGTTCTTC	CASSATGYEQFF
TRBV25-1	.	TRBJ2-3	TRBD2	TGTGCCAGCAGTGAAATCCCGGGACTAGCGGCGACAGATACGCAGTATTTT	CASSEIPGLAATDTQYF
TRBV4-3	.	TRBJ2-1	.	TGCGCCAGCAGCCAAGTTTGGTTGGGGGGCAATGAGCAGTTCTTC	CASSQVWLGGNEQFF
TRBV25-1	.	TRBJ2-5	TRBD1	TGTGCCAGCAGTGAAGGACAGGGGAAGTACCAAGAGACCCAGTACTTC	CASSEGQGKYQETQYF
TRBV27	.	TRBJ2-1	TRBD1	TGTGCCAGCAGTTCACACATCGGGACAGGGAGCAATGAGCAGTTCTTC	CASSSHIGTGSNEQFF
TRBV9	.	TRBJ2-2	.	TGTGCCAGCAGCGTTCTGGGCAGGGGAGACACCGGGGAGCTGTTTTTT	CASSVLGRGDTGELFF
TRBV7-9	once	TRBJ2-7	.	TGTGCCAGCAGCTTGGTTTTGTCAGGGAGCTCCTACGAGCAGTACTTC	CASSLVLSGSSYEQYF
TRBV9	.	TRBJ2-3	TRBD2	TGTGCCAGCAGCACGCGGGAGTCAGATACGCAGTATTTT	CASSTRESDTQYF
TRBV9	.	TRBJ1-3	.	TGTGCCAGCAGCGTAGGGGTGGTTGGGCCCTCTGGAAACACCATATATTTT	CASSVGVVGPSGNTIYF
TRBV2	once	TRBJ2-7	.	TGTGCCAGCAGTGAATGGCAGACCTACGAGCAGTACTTC	CASSEWQTYEQYF
TRBV10-1	.	TRBJ2-2	.	TGCGCCAGCAGTGCCAACGAAGGGACAAGCTCCACCGGGGAGCTGTTTTTT	CASSANEGTSSTGELFF
TRBV14	.	TRBJ2-7	.	TGTGCCAGCAGCCAATCCGCGCGGGACTTTTACTCCTACGAGCAGTACTTC	CASSQSARDFYSYEQYF
TRBV11-2	.	TRBJ2-2	.	TGTGCCAGCAGCTTATCGTCAATACAGGTTCTCACCGGGGAGCTGTTTTTT	CASSLSSIQVLTGELFF
TRBV2	.	TRBJ2-3	TRBD1	TGTGCCGACGACAGGGGGCAAGGGGATACGCAGTATTTT	CADDRGQGDTQYF
TRBV6-5	few	TRBJ1-2	.	TGTGCCAGCAGTCCAAGGAGGGACTATGGCTACACCTTC	CASSPRRDYGYTF
TRBV7-9	.	TRBJ1-2	.	TGTGCCAGCAGCGGGTTCGGGCAGGACCTCTCTGGCTACACCTTC	CASSGFGQDLSGYTF
TRBV7-2	.	TRBJ2-5	.	TGTGCCAGCAGCTTAGTATTAGGAGGGGGTGGAGAGACCCAGTACTTC	CASSLVLGGGGETQYF
TRBV5-1	once	TRBJ2-7	TRBD2	TGCGCCAGCAGCTTGGCCATGGCGGGAGGACAGCCTCCTGACGAGCAGTACTTC	CASSLAMAGGQPPDEQYF
TRBV11-3	.	TRBJ2-3	TRBD2	TGTGCCAGCAGCGGACCCCTGGGGACTAGCGGAGTTAGCACAGATACGCAGTATTTT	CASSGPLGTSGVSTDTQYF
TRBV19	.	TRBJ2-1	.	TGTGCCAGTAGTATAGGCAGGGCCAATGAGCAGTTCTTC	CASSIGRANEQFF
TRBV10-3	.	TRBJ1-1	TRBD1	TGTGCCATCAGTGAAATGACAGGGGAAATCTCGAACACTGAAGCTTTCTTT	CAISEMTGEISNTEAFF
TRBV2	.	TRBJ1-2	TRBD1	TGTGCCAGCAGTGCTGCCGGGACAGGACTTCATGGCTACACCTTC	CASSAAGTGLHGYTF
TRBV14	.	TRBJ2-3	TRBD2	TGTGCCAGCAGCCGACTCCGACTAGCGGGAGAACTGACAGATACGCAGTATTTT	CASSRLRLAGELTDTQYF
TRBV4-2	.	TRBJ2-2	TRBD2	TGTGCCAGCAGCCAAGAAGCGGGGGCGAACACCGGGGAGCTGTTTTTT	CASSQEAGANTGELFF
TRBV6-6	.	TRBJ2-7	.	TGTGCCAGCAGTTACTCGGGAGCCTATAGCTCCTACGAGCAGTACTTC	CASSYSGAYSSYEQYF
TRBV19	.	TRBJ2-7	TRBD1	TGTGCCAGTAGTATGGGACAGAGTACCCTAGATGGGCAGTACTTC	CASSMGQSTLDGQYF
TRBV18	once	TRBJ2-7	TRBD2	TGTGCCAGCTCACCACTAGCGGGAGTGGATGACGAGCAGTACTTC	CASSPLAGVDDEQYF
TRBV7-9	.	TRBJ2-3	TRBD2	TGTGCCAGCAGACCATCCGGGACTAGCGGGAGGGCGAGCACAGATACGCAGTATTTT	CASRPSGTSGRASTDTQYF
TRBV2	once	TRBJ1-1	.	TGTGCCAGCAGTGGCAACAGGGTGGGCACTGAAGCTTTCTTT	CASSGNRVGTEAFF
TRBV19	.	TRBJ1-5	.	TGTGCCAGTAGTGCAGAGGCGGGACGGGATCAGCCCCAGCATTTT	CASSAEAGRDQPQHF
TRBV25-1	.	TRBJ2-7	.	TGTGCCAGCAGTGAATCGTTCGGCGAGCAGTACTTC	CASSESFGEQYF
TRBV20-1	.	TRBJ2-3	.	TGCAGTGCCAGAGTCGACTGGACGCAGTATTTT	CSARVDWTQYF
TRBV7-9	.	TRBJ2-1	.	TGTGCCAGCAGCTTAGTCTTCCACAATGAGCAGTTCTTC	CASSLVFHNEQFF
TRBV9	once	TRBJ2-3	TRBD1	TGTGCCAGCAGCGTAGACGGTAGGCTTCAGGGGGCGCACACAGATACGCAGTATTTT	CASSVDGRLQGAHTDTQYF
TRBV16	.	TRBJ1-2	.	TGTGCCAGCAGCGCTCGGAATAGGGGCCTAGACTATGGCTACACCTTC	CASSARNRGLDYGYTF
TRBV5-4	.	TRBJ2-7	.	TGTGCCAGCAGCTTGGGACAAAACTACGAGCAGTACTTC	CASSLGQNYEQYF
TRBV6-5	.	TRBJ1-2	.	TGTGCCAGCAGTCCCGGACAGAGAAGATCGGGCTACACCTTC	CASSPGQRRSGYTF
TRBV15	.	TRBJ2-3	TRBD2	TGTGCCACCAGCATATTAGCGGGAGGAGAAAAAGATACGCAGTATTTT	CATSILAGGEKDTQYF
TRBV6-1	.	TRBJ1-4	.	TGTGCCAGCAGTGAACGACAGGCAAAACTGTTTTTT	CASSERQAKLFF
TRBV15	.	TRBJ2-3	.	TGTGCCACCAGCAGGGATAAAGTCCCGGGCGCAGATACGCAGTATTTT	CATSRDKVPGADTQYF
TRBV27	.	TRBJ2-7	TRBD1	TGTGCCAGCAGTTTAAACAGGGGTTGGGAGCAGTACTTC	CASSLNRGWEQYF
TRBV18	.	TRBJ2-3	.	TGTGCCAGCTCACCACCCAACTTAAGCACAGATACGCAGTATTTT	CASSPPNLSTDTQYF
TRBV19	.	TRBJ1-1	.	TGTGCCAGTAGCCCCCAGGGGACCCTGAACACTGAAGCTTTCTTT	CASSPQGTLNTEAFF
TRBV10-2	.	TRBJ1-1	.	TGCGCCAGCACCGGGAGTCCGCGCACTGAAGCTTTCTTT	CASTGSPRTEAFF
TRBV7-3	.	TRBJ2-5	TRBD1	TGTGCCAGCAGCCCCACAGGGGCTTTTCACGAGACCCAGTACTTC	CASSPTGAFHETQYF
TRBV28	once	TRBJ2-5	.	TGTGCCAGCAGAGGACACGTAAAAGAGACCCAGTACTTC	CASRGHVKETQYF
TRBV7-8	.	TRBJ2-1	TRBD2	TGTGCCAGCAGCTTACGGTCATCGGGAGGGTTCTACAATGAGCAGTTCTTC	CASSLRSSGGFYNEQFF
TRBV28	.	TRBJ2-3	.	TGTGCCAGCAGTTTATCACGAGGACAGAATACGCAGTATTTT	CASSLSRGQNTQYF